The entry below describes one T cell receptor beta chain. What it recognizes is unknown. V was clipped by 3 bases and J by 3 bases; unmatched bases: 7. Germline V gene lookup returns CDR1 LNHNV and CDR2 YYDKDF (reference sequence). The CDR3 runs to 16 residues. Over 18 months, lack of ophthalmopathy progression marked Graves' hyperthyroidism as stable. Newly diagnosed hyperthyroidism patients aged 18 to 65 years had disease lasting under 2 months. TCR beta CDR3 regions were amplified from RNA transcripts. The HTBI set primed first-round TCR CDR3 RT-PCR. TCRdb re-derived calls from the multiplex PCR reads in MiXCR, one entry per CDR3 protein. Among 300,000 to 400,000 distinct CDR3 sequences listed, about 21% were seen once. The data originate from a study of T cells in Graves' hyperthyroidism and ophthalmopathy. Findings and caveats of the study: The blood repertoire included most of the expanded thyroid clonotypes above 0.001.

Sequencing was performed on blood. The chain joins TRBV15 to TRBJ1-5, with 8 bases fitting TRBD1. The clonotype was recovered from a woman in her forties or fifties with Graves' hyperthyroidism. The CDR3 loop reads CATSSRTGRINQPQHF. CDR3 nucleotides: TGTGCCACCAGCAGCCGGACAGGGAGAATCAATCAGCCCCAGCATTTT.